The 15 T cell receptor beta chains given below trace back to one sample, sequenced in a study of graft-versus-host responses after intestinal transplantation. For these TCRs, the target antigens are not known. Profiling relied on immunoSEQ multiplex PCR, and the TCRdb table lists in-frame clones only, not all of them. The sample has some 120,000 clones, roughly 92% seen once. This specimen consisted of unstimulated CD4+ T cells sorted from spleen or lymph node cells, obtained before transplant. These receptors originate from a human donor who was the organ donor for an intestinal transplant.

The chain carries TRBV19 and TRBJ2-2, with 12 positions matching TRBD2. This CDR3 has 19 residues. Trimming cost V 1 base and J 3 bases; bases outside gene matches: 9. CDR1 and CDR2 from the germline V gene are LNHDA and SQIVND (reference sequence). The CDR3 region has the DNA TGTGCCAGTAGTATAGTTGGACTAGCGGGATGGGAGTACACCGGGGAGCTGTTTTTT. It codes for CASSIVGLAGWEYTGELFF.

With respect to this clone: Other DNA sequences in the same sample also yield this CDR3. The V and J genes are TRBV7-2 and TRBJ2-6, with a weak D call TRBD2 (5 bases). The germline V and J ends were trimmed by 3 bases and 0 bases, with 6 bases remaining between them. This CDR3 comprises 15 residues. Germline V lookup: CDR1 SGHTA, CDR2 FQGNSA. The CDR3 is CASSLRDSGANVLTF. In DNA form, the CDR3 reads TGTGCCAGCAGCTTGAGGGACTCTGGGGCCAACGTCCTGACTTTC.

This clone occurred once. The rearrangement links TRBV7-9 to TRBJ2-6; no clear D gene. CDR3 length equals 13 residues. From germline, CDR1 is SEHNR and CDR2 FQNEAQ (reference sequence). Trimming cost V 5 bases and J 7 bases, with 9 bases left between them. CDR3 region: CASSPGVANVLTF. The CDR3 nucleotides are TGTGCCAGCAGCCCGGGTGTAGCCAACGTCCTGACTTTC.

The rearrangement links TRBV28 to TRBJ2-7; 9 bases match TRBD2. With 6 bases clipped from V and 6 bases from J, the junction kept 3 bases outside the gene matches. The CDR3 contains 12 residues. Germline V gene lookup returns CDR1 MDHEN and CDR2 SYDVKM. CDR3 in DNA: TGTGCCAGCAGGGGCGGGAGGGGCGAGCAGTACTTC. This codes for CASRGGRGEQYF.

J is TRBJ2-5 and V is TRBV28; TRBD2 matches at 10 bases. The trim removed 6 bases at V and 5 bases at J, leaving 12 bases unmatched. CDR3 length: 16 residues. Germline values: CDR1 MDHEN, CDR2 SYDVKM. The CDR3 protein is CASSPSGRKIGETQYF. The CDR3 coding sequence is TGTGCCAGCAGCCCTAGCGGGAGAAAAATTGGGGAGACCCAGTACTTC.

Of note for this clone: Other DNA sequences in the same sample also yield this CDR3. V is TRBV7-9 and J is TRBJ2-7; D unresolved. The CDR3 has 16 residues. V was trimmed by 2 bases and J by 0 bases, leaving 14 bases between them. The V gene's germline CDR1 is SEHNR and CDR2 FQNEAQ (reference sequence). CDR3 residues: CASSLTEGFLSYEQYF. The CDR3 nucleotides read TGTGCCAGCAGCTTAACGGAAGGTTTCCTCTCCTACGAGCAGTACTTC. Looking up the rest from reference TRBV7-9 and TRBJ2-7 gives the full variable domain: DTGVSQNPRHKITKRGQNVTFRCDPISEHNRLYWYRQTLGQGPEFLTYFQNEAQLEKSRLLSDRFSAERPKGSFSTLEIQRTEQGDSAMYLCASSLTEGFLSYEQYFGPGTRLTVT.

The gene calls are TRBV6-6 and TRBJ2-7; 9 bases fit TRBD2. CDR3 length: 16 residues. CDR1 and CDR2 (germline): MNHNY, SVGAGI (reference sequence). Trimming took 4 bases from V and 1 from J; bases not matched to a gene: 8. Here the CDR3 DNA reads TGTGCCAGCAGTTCGTCCCTAGCGGGATCATCCTACGAGCAGTACTTC. This codes for CASSSSLAGSSYEQYF.

This clone was seen once. CDR3 sequence reads: CASSEAWGDQPQHF. The CDR3 DNA reads as TGTGCCAGCAGTGAAGCCTGGGGAGATCAGCCCCAGCATTTT. The chain couples TRBV2 to TRBJ1-5, with unresolved D. The germline V gene has CDR1 SNHLY and CDR2 FYNNEI. Trimming removed 0 bases at V and 5 bases at J, with 8 bases between. The CDR3 loop spans 14 amino acids. Based on the CDR3 plus reference TRBV2 and TRBJ1-5, the full variable domain is EPEVTQTPSHQVTQMGQEVILRCVPISNHLYFYWYRQILGQKVEFLVSFYNNEISEKSEIFDDQFSVERPDGSNFTLKIRSTKLEDSAMYFCASSEAWGDQPQHFGDGTRLSIL.

The V and J genes are TRBV10-3 and TRBJ2-1; TRBD2 is a possible D gene (6 bases). This CDR3 comprises 15 residues. Germline values: CDR1 ENHRY, CDR2 SYGVKD. With 8 bases removed from V and 6 bases from J, the gap between germline ends came to 20 bases. The CDR3 DNA is TGTGCCATCGCCCGGGGGAGTTCTCTCTTCAATGAGCAGTTCTTC. It codes for CAIARGSSLFNEQFF.

This chain uses TRBV7-2 with TRBJ2-6, with unresolved D. Germline loops: CDR1 SGHTA, CDR2 FQGNSA. The CDR3 consists of 16 residues. Trimming stripped 2 bases from V and 4 bases from J, with 12 bases between. CDR3: CASSLTFLGGANVLTF. In DNA form, the CDR3 reads TGTGCCAGCAGCTTAACCTTCCTGGGGGGGGCCAACGTCCTGACTTTC.

V usage is TRBV30 and J usage is TRBJ2-7; a weak D match, TRBD1 (6 bases). In germline, CDR1 is GTSNPN, CDR2 SVGIG (reference sequence). The CDR3 consists of 13 residues. V was shortened by 5 bases and J by 3 bases, with 14 bases between the two germline ends. The CDR3 coding sequence is TGTGCCTGGGAGGACAGATTCAGCTACGAGCAGTACTTC. Its protein product is CAWEDRFSYEQYF.

This sequence joins TRBV5-5 and TRBJ2-3; 7 bases map to TRBD2. From germline, CDR1 is SGHKS and CDR2 YYEKEE (reference sequence). V lost 2 bases to trimming and J lost 1 base; unmatched junction nucleotides: 7. The CDR3 consists of 16 residues. DNA for the CDR3: TGTGCCAGCAGCTTAGGCGGGAGCACGCGCACAGATACGCAGTATTTT. Protein: CASSLGGSTRTDTQYF.

This clone was recorded only once. The CDR3 DNA reads TGTGCCAGCAGTCCCCCTACAGGGACGAACACTGAAGCTTTCTTT. Its protein product is CASSPPTGTNTEAFF. This chain connects TRBV28 to TRBJ1-1, with D possibly matching TRBD1 (6 bases). This CDR3 is 15 amino acids long. Germline V gene data show CDR1 as MDHEN and CDR2 as SYDVKM. Trimming took off 5 bases at V and 1 base at J, with 14 bases between the two ends.

CDR3 sequence reads: CASSLVAGDEQYF. DNA for the CDR3: TGTGCCAGCAGCTTAGTTGCAGGGGACGAGCAGTACTTC. The V call is TRBV7-2, the J call TRBJ2-7; maybe TRBD1 (6 bases). Germline V gene data show CDR1 as SGHTA and CDR2 as FQGNSA. Trimming removed 1 base from V and 5 bases from J, with 9 bases in between. The CDR3 is 13 amino acids.

This clone has more than one count but fewer than ten. The gene calls are TRBV10-3 and TRBJ2-4; 8 positions agree with TRBD2. V trimming: 4 bases; J trimming: 8 bases; junction bases outside the gene matches: 7. CDR3 length equals 14 residues. CDR1 ENHRY and CDR2 SYGVKD come from the germline V gene. CDR3 DNA: TGTGCCATCAGTGCGCAGCTCGGGGGGGACATTCAGTACTTC. This sequence encodes CAISAQLGGDIQYF.